This T cell receptor (beta chain) originates from a study of blood T cell repertoires in COVID-19 (TCRdb year 2020). Some background on the complete study: Samples from collaborators originated in the United States, Italy and Spain and spanned both the acute and convalescent phases of COVID-19. Deeply sampled blood TCRbeta repertoires from subjects exposed to, actively infected with, or recovered from COVID-19 were included in the dataset. The material from the prospective study consisted of cDNA or gDNA derived from T cells, B-cell-depleted T cells, or PBMCs. Where HLA class I and class II types were available, the types were taken from metadata supplied by the sample provider, not from assay-based typing. A freely available public database, intended as a resource for researchers studying the immune response to SARS-CoV-2, is where the repertoires were released. Samples were obtained from the ongoing ImmuneRACE study (first 160 participants) and from 1,200 or so subjects provided by 6 global collaborators. Sample metadata almost always included a de-identified subject ID, COVID-19 status, age in years and sex.

Overall study outcomes, separate from this receptor: The amount of clinical and demographic metadata varied by source and participant and was provided uncurated.

In Seattle, one collaborating source enrolled patients while the infection was active and tracked those patients longitudinally over the course of disease. Each collaborating institution followed its own protocols to collect whole blood in K2EDTA tubes. For TCRbeta analysis, collaborator samples were shipped as frozen whole blood, as isolated PBMCs, or as DNA extracted from either sample type. Comments on this clone: The clone's antigen remains unknown. No much larger clone exists at a distance of one base, and base qualities are not known.

The immunoSEQ Assay, a bias-controlled multiplex PCR, was used to amplify TCRbeta CDR3 regions from genomic DNA. The authors' analysis ran thus. Within the assay, amplification of reference gene primers was used to estimate how many nucleated cells each sample contained. Sequence reads were collapsed and filtered to measure the absolute abundance of every unique TCRbeta CDR3 rearrangement. For each sample, productive Simpson clonality was calculated as the square root of Simpson's diversity index over productive rearrangements. TCRdb's version of the immuneACCESS table is confined to in-frame rearrangements and falls short of the full clone set. An unresolved V gene accounts for under half of the shortfall where checked; the remainder is of unknown origin. V and J calls and clone size are as listed in that table; D and trimming were resolved from the DNA. The sample table shows approximately 70,000 clones, and over 75% are seen once. 7.3% of the sample goes to the ten largest clones.

The sample taken for sequencing was peripheral blood. This TCR derives from a man aged 40-50 years with COVID-19, enrolled during active disease.

The CDR3 region reads CASSQGSGGAKQYF. The sequenced DNA: TGTGCCAGCAGCCAAGGAAGCGGGGGGGCTAAGCAGTATTTT. Recombination linked TRBV3-1 (or the pseudogene TRBV3-2) to TRBJ2-3; TRBD2 lines up with 10 middle nucleotides. The CDR3 runs 14 amino acids, cysteine and phenylalanine included. CDR3 DNA only is kept here, 42 bases in frame from base 1. Here V drops 1 base and J drops 11 bases, and the junction holds 6 bases not matched to any gene. CDR1 and CDR2, per the germline V gene (reference sequence), are LGHDT and YNNKEL.